This TCR beta chain was retrieved from a study of CD8+ T cells in alopecia areata. Regarding treatment: oral pan-JAK inhibitor, 5-10 mg twice daily. This clone showed up many times. Extracted RNA was reverse transcribed into cDNA, the sequencing template. Some clones are missing from TCRdb's copy, which holds only in-frame ones; the method was immunoSEQ multiplex PCR. Counted here are approximately 180,000 clones, 50% to 70% occurring once; the ten biggest clones make up roughly 1.3%. The germline V gene encodes CDR1 SGHDT and CDR2 YYEEEE. The CDR3 length is 15 residues. V shed 4 bases and J shed 5 bases, with 18 bases lying between them.

Sample: CD4+ T cells sorted from blood, taken between weeks 47 and 50, from a patient treated with tofacitinib. This sequence originates from a human donor with alopecia areata. V usage is TRBV5-6 and J usage is TRBJ1-1, with TRBD1 as a possible D gene (5 bases). In DNA, the CDR3 is TGTGCCAGCAGCCCCTCCGGGGGAGGCAGGACTGAAGCTTTCTTT. Translating it yields CASSPSGGGRTEAFF. Full variable domain (outside the CDR3, taken from reference TRBV5-6 and TRBJ1-1): DAGVTQSPTHLIKTRGQQVTLRCSPKSGHDTVSWYQQALGQGPQFIFQYYEEEERQRGNFPDRFSGHQFPNYSSELNVNALLLGDSALYLCASSPSGGGRTEAFFGQGTRLTVV.